The text below deals with one T cell receptor beta chain. TCRdb's copy holds only in-frame clones and misses some; the assay was immunoSEQ multiplex PCR. This table has roughly 48,000 clones, around 82% appearing once. CDR3 size: 16 residues. Germline V gives CDR1 LNHDA, CDR2 SQIVND (reference sequence). Trimming took 5 bases from V and 7 from J; bases not matched to a gene: 16. This entry belongs to a study of blood T cell repertoires in COVID-19. The sequence was obtained from a man aged 40-55 years with acute or convalescent COVID-19. The chain recombines TRBV19 with TRBJ1-2, with TRBD1 matching 7 bases. Sequenced sample: peripheral blood. As DNA, the CDR3 is TGTGCCAGTAGTTCCCCTGACAGGGTAGGCTACAGTGGCTACACCTTC. Its translation is CASSSPDRVGYSGYTF.